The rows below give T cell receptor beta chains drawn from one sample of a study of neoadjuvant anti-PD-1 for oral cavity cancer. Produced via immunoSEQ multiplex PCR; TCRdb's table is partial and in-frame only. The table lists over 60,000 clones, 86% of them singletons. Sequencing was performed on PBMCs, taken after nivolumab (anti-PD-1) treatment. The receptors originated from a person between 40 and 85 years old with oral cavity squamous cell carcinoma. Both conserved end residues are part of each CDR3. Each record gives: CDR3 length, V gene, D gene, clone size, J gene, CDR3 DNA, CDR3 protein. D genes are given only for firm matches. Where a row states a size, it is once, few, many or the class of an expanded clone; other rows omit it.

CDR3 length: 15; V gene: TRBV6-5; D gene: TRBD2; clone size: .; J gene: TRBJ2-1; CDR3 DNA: TGTGCCAGCAGAACTCCGGGACTAGCGAACAATGAGCAGTTCTTC; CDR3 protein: CASRTPGLANNEQFF
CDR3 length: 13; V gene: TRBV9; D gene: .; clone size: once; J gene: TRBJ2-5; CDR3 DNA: TGTGCCAGCAGCGGGAAGTACCAAGAGACCCAGTACTTC; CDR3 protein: CASSGKYQETQYF
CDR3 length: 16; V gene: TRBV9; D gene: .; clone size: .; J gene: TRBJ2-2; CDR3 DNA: TGTGCCAGCAGCGTAGTCCCACCAGGGTACGTCGGGGAGCTGTTTTTT; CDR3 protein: CASSVVPPGYVGELFF
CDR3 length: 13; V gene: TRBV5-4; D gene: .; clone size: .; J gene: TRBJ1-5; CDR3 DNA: TGTGCCAGCAGCTTGGATGGGGATCAGCCCCAGCATTTT; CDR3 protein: CASSLDGDQPQHF
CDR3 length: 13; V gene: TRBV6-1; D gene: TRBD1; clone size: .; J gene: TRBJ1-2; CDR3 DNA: TGTGCCAGCAGGACAGGGGTAGACTATGGCTACACCTTC; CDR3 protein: CASRTGVDYGYTF
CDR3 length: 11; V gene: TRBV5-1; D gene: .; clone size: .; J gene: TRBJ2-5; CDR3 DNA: TGCGCCAGCAGCAAGCAAGAGACCCAGTACTTC; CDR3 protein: CASSKQETQYF
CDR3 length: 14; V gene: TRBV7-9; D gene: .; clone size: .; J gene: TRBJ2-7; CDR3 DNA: TGTGCCAGCAGCCCGGGTGCACCTACCTACGAGCAGTACTTC; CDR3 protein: CASSPGAPTYEQYF
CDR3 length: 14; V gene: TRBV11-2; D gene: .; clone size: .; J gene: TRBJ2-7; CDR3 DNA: TGTGCCAGCAGCTCGGACACAACCTCCTACGAGCAGTACTTC; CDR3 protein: CASSSDTTSYEQYF
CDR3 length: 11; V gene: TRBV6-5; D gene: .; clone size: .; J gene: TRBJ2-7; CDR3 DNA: TGTGCCAGCAGTTATCTCTACGAGCAGTACTTC; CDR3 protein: CASSYLYEQYF
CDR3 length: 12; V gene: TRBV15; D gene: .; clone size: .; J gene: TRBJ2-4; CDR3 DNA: TGTGCCACCGGCGAGGCCAAAAACATTCAGTACTTC; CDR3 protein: CATGEAKNIQYF
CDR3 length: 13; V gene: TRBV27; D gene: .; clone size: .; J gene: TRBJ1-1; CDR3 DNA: TGTGCCAGCCCGACAGAGTTGAACACTGAAGCTTTCTTT; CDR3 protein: CASPTELNTEAFF
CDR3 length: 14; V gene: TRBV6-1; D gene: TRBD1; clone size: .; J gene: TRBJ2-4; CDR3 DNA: TGTGCCAGCACCCGGACAGGGGCGGGAAACATTCAGTACTTC; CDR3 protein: CASTRTGAGNIQYF
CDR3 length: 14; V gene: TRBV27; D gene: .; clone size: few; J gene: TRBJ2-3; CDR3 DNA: TGTGCCAGCAGTTCCCGGTCCGCGGGAGATACGCAGTATTTT; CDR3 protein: CASSSRSAGDTQYF
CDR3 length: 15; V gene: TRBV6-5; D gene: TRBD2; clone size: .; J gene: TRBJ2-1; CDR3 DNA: TGTGCCAGCAGTTTTACTAGCGGGCAAAACAATGAGCAGTTCTTC; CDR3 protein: CASSFTSGQNNEQFF
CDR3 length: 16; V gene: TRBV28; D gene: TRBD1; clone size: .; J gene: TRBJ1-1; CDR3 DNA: TGTGCCAGCAGTTTCGACAGGGGGCGGGCGGACACTGAAGCTTTCTTT; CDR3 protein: CASSFDRGRADTEAFF
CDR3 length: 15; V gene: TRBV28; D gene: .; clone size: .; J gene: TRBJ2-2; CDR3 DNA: TGTGCCAGCAGTGAGACTATTCCGAACACCGGGGAGCTGTTTTTT; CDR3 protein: CASSETIPNTGELFF
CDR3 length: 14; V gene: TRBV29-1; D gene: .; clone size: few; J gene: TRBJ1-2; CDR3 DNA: TGCAGCGTGGCCTCCGAGGGGTTTAGGTATGGCTACACCTTC; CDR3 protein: CSVASEGFRYGYTF
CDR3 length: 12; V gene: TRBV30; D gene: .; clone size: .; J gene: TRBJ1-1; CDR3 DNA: TGTGCCTGGAGTCCCGTGAACACTGAAGCTTTCTTT; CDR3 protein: CAWSPVNTEAFF
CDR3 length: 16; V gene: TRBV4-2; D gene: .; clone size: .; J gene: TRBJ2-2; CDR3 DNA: TGTGCCAGCAGCCAAGATACGGCGGCGCCCACCGGGGAGCTGTTTTTT; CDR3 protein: CASSQDTAAPTGELFF
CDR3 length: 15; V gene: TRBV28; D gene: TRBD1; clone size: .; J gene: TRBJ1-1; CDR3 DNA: TGTGCCAGCAGCCATATGGACAGGGCCAACACTGAAGCTTTCTTT; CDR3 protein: CASSHMDRANTEAFF
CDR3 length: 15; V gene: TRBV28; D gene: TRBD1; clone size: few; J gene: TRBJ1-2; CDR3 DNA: TGTGCCAGCAGCCCCCCGGGACAGGGGAAATCTGGCTACACCTTC; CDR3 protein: CASSPPGQGKSGYTF
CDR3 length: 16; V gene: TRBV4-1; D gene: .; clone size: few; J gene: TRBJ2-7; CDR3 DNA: TGCGCCAGCAGCCCCCGCCCCTACAGAGCCTCCTACGAGCAGTACTTC; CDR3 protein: CASSPRPYRASYEQYF
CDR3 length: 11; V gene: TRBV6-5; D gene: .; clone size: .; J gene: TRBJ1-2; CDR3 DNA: TGTGCCAGCAAACTAACTTATGGCTACACCTTC; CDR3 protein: CASKLTYGYTF
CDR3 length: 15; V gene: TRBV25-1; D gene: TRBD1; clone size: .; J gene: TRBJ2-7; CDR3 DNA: TGTGCCAGCAGTCGTCCCGGGACAGGCTCCTACGAGCAGTACTTC; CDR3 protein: CASSRPGTGSYEQYF
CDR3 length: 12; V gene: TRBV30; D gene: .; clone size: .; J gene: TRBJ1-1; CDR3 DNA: TGTGCCTGGGAGGGGGGTTCCGGTGAAGCTTTCTTT; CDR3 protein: CAWEGGSGEAFF
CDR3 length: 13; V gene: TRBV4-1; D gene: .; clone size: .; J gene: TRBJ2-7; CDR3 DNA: TGCGCCAGCAGCGCCACAAATCCCTACGAGCAGTACTTC; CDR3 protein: CASSATNPYEQYF
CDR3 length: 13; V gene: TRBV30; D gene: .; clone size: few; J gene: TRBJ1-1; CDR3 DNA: TGTGCCTGGAGCCCCTCAGGGAACACTGAAGCTTTCTTT; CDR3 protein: CAWSPSGNTEAFF
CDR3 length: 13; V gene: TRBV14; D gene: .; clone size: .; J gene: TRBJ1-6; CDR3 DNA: TGTGCCAGCGCACTCAGATATAATTCACCCCTCCACTTT; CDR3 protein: CASALRYNSPLHF
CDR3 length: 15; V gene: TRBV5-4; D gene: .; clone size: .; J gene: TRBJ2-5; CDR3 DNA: TGTGCCAGCAGCTTCGGGGGAATTGGCCAAGAGACCCAGTACTTC; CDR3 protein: CASSFGGIGQETQYF
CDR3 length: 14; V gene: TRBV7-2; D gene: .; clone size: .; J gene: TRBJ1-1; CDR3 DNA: TGTGCCAGCAGCTTAGCGGGGACAAACACTGAAGCTTTCTTT; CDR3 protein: CASSLAGTNTEAFF
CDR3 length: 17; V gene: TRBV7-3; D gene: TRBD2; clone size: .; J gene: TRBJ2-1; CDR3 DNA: TGTGCCAGCAGCCGAGGGACTAGCGGGGGCAACTACAATGAGCAGTTCTTC; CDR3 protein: CASSRGTSGGNYNEQFF
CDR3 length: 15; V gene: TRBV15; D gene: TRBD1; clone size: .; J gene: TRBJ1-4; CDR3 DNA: TGTGCCACCAGCAGAGCCGACAGGGTCCAAGAAAAACTGTTTTTT; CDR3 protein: CATSRADRVQEKLFF
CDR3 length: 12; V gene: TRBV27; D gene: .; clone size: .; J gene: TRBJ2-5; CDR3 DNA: TGTGCCAGCAGTAGCCCCCAAGAGACCCAGTACTTC; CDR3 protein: CASSSPQETQYF
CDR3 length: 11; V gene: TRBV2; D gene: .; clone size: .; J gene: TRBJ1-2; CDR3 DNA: TGTGCCACCCCGACTCGTGGCGGCTACACCTTC; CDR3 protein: CATPTRGGYTF
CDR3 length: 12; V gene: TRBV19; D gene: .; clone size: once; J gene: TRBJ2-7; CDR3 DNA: TGTGCCAGTTCCACAGGCTCCTACGAGCAGTACTTC; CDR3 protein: CASSTGSYEQYF
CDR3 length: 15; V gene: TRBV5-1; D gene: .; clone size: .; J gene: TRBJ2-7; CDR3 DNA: TGCGCCAGCAGCTTGCTGGCAGGGAGGTCCTACGAGCAGTACTTC; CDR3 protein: CASSLLAGRSYEQYF
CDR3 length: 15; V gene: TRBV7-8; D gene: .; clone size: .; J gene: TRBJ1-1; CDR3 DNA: TGTGCCAGCAGCTTAGCGGTCAGGATGAACACTGAAGCTTTCTTT; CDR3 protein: CASSLAVRMNTEAFF
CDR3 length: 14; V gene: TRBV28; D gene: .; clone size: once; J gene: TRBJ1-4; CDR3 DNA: TGTGCCAGCACCCTAGGGGAGCGGGATGAAAAACTGTTTTTT; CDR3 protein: CASTLGERDEKLFF
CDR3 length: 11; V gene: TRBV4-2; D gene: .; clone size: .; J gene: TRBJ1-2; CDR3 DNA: TGTGCCAGCAGAGGGACATATGGCTACACCTTC; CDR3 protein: CASRGTYGYTF
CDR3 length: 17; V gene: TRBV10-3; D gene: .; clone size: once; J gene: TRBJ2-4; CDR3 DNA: TGTGCCATCAGTGAGTCGACAGAGAGTAAAGCCAAAAACATTCAGTACTTC; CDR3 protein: CAISESTESKAKNIQYF
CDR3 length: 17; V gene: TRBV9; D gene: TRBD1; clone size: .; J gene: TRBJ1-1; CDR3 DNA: TGTGCCAGCAGCGCTCCCGGGACAGGGGACATGAACACTGAAGCTTTCTTT; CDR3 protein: CASSAPGTGDMNTEAFF
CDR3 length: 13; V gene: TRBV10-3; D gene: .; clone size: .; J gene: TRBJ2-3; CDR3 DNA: TGTGCCATCAGTGAGCCGAGGACAGATACGCAGTATTTT; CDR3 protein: CAISEPRTDTQYF
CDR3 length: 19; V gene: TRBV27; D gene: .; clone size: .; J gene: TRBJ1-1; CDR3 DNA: TGTGCCAGCAGTTCCTCACCTCGGGGCAGAAATCTACCTGTCACTGAAGCTTTCTTT; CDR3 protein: CASSSSPRGRNLPVTEAFF
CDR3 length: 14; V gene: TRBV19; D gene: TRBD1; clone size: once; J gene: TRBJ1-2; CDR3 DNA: TGTGCCAGTAGTATCCCCGGGACAGCTTATGGCTACACCTTC; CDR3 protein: CASSIPGTAYGYTF
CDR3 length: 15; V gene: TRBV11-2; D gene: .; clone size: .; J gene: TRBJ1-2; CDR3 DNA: TGTGCCAGCAGCCCTAGAAGGGTCCAAGACTATGGCTACACCTTC; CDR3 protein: CASSPRRVQDYGYTF
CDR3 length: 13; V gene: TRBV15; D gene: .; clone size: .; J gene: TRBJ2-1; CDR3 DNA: TGTGCCACCAGCAGAGATATCAGTGATGAGCAGTTCTTC; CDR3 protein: CATSRDISDEQFF
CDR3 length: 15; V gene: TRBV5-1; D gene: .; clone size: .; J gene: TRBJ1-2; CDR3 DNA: TGCGCCAGCAGCCTACAGGGTAGGGATCTGGGAGGCTACACCTTC; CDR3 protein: CASSLQGRDLGGYTF
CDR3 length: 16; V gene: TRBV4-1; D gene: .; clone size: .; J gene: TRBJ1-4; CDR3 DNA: TGCGCCAGCAGCCAAGAGGCGCCCTGGCGGGGTGAAAAACTGTTTTTT; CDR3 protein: CASSQEAPWRGEKLFF
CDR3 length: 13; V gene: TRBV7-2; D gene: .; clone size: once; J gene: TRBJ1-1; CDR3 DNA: TGTGCCAGCAGCTTCTGGGGTAACACTGAAGCTTTCTTT; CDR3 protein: CASSFWGNTEAFF
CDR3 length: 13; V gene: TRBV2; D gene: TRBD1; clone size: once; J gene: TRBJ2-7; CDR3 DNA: TGTGCCAGCAGTGGACAGGGGGGCTACGAGCAGTACTTC; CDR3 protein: CASSGQGGYEQYF
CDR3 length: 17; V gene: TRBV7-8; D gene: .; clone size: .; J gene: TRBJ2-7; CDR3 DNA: TGTGCCAGCAGCTTTTCCGGGGGTGGTCTCGTCTCCTACGAGCAGTACTTC; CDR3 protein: CASSFSGGGLVSYEQYF
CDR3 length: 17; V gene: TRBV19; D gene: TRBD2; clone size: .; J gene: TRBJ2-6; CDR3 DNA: TGTGCCAGTAGGGGGGAGGGTCTAGGTTCTGGGGCCAACGTCCTGACTTTC; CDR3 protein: CASRGEGLGSGANVLTF
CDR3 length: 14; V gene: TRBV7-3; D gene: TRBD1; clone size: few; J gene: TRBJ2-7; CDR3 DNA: TGTGCCAGCAGCCGGGGACAGGGGGCCTACGAGCAGTACTTC; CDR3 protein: CASSRGQGAYEQYF